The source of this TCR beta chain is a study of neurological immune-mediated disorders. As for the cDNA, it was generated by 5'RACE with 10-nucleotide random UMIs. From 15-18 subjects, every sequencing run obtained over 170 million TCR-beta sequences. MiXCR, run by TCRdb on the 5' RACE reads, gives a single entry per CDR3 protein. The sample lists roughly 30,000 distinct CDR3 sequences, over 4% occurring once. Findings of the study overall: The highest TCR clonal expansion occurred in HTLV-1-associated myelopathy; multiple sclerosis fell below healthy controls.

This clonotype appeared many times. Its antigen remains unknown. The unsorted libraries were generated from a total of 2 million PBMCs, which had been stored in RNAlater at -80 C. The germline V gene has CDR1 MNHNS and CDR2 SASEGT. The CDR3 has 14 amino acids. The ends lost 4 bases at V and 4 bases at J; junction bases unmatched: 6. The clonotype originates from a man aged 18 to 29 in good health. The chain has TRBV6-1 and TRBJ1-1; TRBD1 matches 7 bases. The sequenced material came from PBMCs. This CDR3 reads CASSGSGGPTEAFF. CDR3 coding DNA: TGTGCCAGCAGTGGGTCAGGGGGTCCCACTGAAGCTTTCTTT.